This TCR beta chain was identified during a study of cytomegalovirus exposure and HLA in healthy donors (dated by TCRdb to about 2017). For the study in its entirety: In an earlier analysis of under 600 of the donors, 276 Gb of sequence data and about 110 million unique TCR beta sequences from about 179 million T cells were reported. An early release that covered 500 to 800 HLA-typed donors contained approximately 290 gigabases of sequencing data and tens of millions of unique TCR sequences. Of the 300 to 450 genotyped donors, more than 75% were placed in the genetic ancestry cluster associated with self-reported Caucasian donors. The study was designed to test whether signatures of past pathogen exposure could be identified by cataloging public T cell receptors. The study profiled the T cell repertoires of 550 to 700 subjects by immunosequencing and related them to cytomegalovirus serostatus. Besides the first cohort of 666 subjects, a separate validation cohort made up of some 110 different subjects was used. To predict cytomegalovirus infection status, the study combined high-throughput TCR immunosequencing, statistical association of individual TCRs with disease status, and machine learning. To study patterns of TCR occurrence, a later analysis re-analyzed previously published TCR beta repertoires from under 750 donors and added high-resolution HLA genotyping. The later analysis used no new phenotypic data to find candidate immune exposures, relying instead on TCR beta sequences and their occurrence across donors. An earlier analysis of 450 to 750 of the donors used high-throughput TCR beta sequencing to judge whether each TCR beta V gene segment behaved as functional or pseudogenic. Donor age, sex, ethnicity and CMV serostatus were collected together with the repertoire data. A later genetic analysis took genome-wide SNP genotypes for about three fifths of the 666 donors and used that subset as a discovery cohort. All discovery cohort repertoires had been generated using a single sequencing platform. HLA typing covered class I and class II loci at four-digit resolution. The number of donors typed differed by locus, with 629-630 for A, B, C, DRB1 and DQB1, 522 for DQA1, approximately 570 for DPA1, and about 450 for DPB1. Roughly 5 DR-DQ haplotypes were treated as single units for association and clustering because of strong linkage in the cohort. On average, around 230,000 unique TCR beta nucleotide sequences were sequenced per donor among 398 genotyped donors of the cohort, with roughly 18% of those sequences being non-productive. The research as a whole found: Immune exposure information for the cohort was limited to CMV serostatus. A later analysis found that most CMV-associated TCR beta chains appeared HLA-restricted, with HLA associations seemingly driven largely by CMV exposure. Because some donors lacked HLA typing at each locus, the association tests relied only on the typed subset. A further reported finding was that TCR beta sequences accurately predicted the HLA-A and HLA-B alleles for most subjects in the first cohort. Assigning TCR associations to individual alleles was difficult when HLA alleles, especially DR and DQ, strongly co-occurred. It was suggested by the authors that the approach could potentially be generalized to other disease states and immunological phenotypes. The sequencing pipeline was judged likely to have produced a cluster of highly shared sequence variants as a technical artifact. A later analysis found that HLA-associated TCR beta chains were more clonally expanded and had lower generation probabilities than equally common non-associated chains. In the study, 150 to 200 TCR beta chains were listed as associated with cytomegalovirus. In both the original and validation cohorts, the classifier was reported to diagnose cytomegalovirus status with high specificity and sensitivity. A later genetic analysis associated a missense DCLRE1C variant with V-gene and J-gene trimming of TCR beta chains, and an independent cohort replicated the association. In a later analysis, TCR association rates were found to vary across HLA loci, with the most associated TCRs seen for DRB1 alleles and the fewest for HLA-C alleles. A later genetic analysis reported fewer N-insertions in productive TCRs among donors in an Asian-associated ancestry cluster than the roughly 700-donor mean. In vitro tests confirmed that a few of the cytomegalovirus-associated TCR beta chains recognize cytomegalovirus antigens. This cohort had only TCR beta chains sequenced, and the lack of alpha or paired-chain data limited which features could be detected. In an earlier analysis of 587 of the donors, most TCR beta V segments appeared in productive rearrangements about 87% or about 30% of the time, broadly matching IMGT annotations. A later analysis associated 15,000 to 20,000 TCR beta sequences with specific HLA alleles at a false discovery rate of 0.05. Roughly uniform sequencing depth across donors was assumed in presence/absence analyses, although this assumption may not hold. Because counts were too low, more than 15 rarely observed V segments, including chromosome 9 orphons, were left out of the earlier analysis of 587 of the donors. In a later analysis, several top co-occurrence clusters were reported to appear linked to parvovirus B19, influenza, CMV and Epstein-Barr virus. Correlated functional status among segregating V segments might reflect linkage disequilibrium, but an unknown experimental factor could not be ruled out. Most TCR sequences were seen in very few donors, while some public TCRs were found in many individuals. The 87-base-pair reads could not distinguish some IMGT-functional V segments, including TRBV6-2 and TRBV6-3, so those segments were excluded.

The cohort was made up of 666 healthy bone marrow donors. All cohort members were sampled while nominally healthy, although unrecorded immune exposures were likely present. The donor was CMV seropositive and belonged to the group of more than 250 seropositive cohort members. A peripheral blood sample was collected from each donor, and TCR beta sequencing was performed on peripheral blood mononuclear cells. Genomic DNA extraction from the blood cell samples was performed with the Qiagen DNeasy Blood Extraction Kit. Trimming removed 2 bases from V and 4 bases from J; the gene matches leave 8 bases unexplained. CDR3 length: 16 amino acids, cysteine to phenylalanine. Left in the record is the CDR3 DNA by itself, 48 bases read in frame from the first base. CDR1 and CDR2 were assigned from the germline V gene as KGHSH and LQKENI. As to this clone: What antigen it recognizes has not been identified. Per-base quality was not reported, and no clone a single base away is much larger than it.

Library construction relied on the immunoSEQ multiplex PCR assay. A mixture of 60 forward primers for TCR Vbeta segments and 13 reverse primers for TCR Jbeta segments was used in the multiplex PCR. Amplification of the CDR3 region of rearranged TCR beta genes was performed with a multiplex PCR assay on genomic DNA. On the Illumina HiSeq System, the amplified TCR beta libraries were sequenced as 87-base-pair reads. The study's own analysis went as follows. Across the 670 or so repertoires, a later analysis counted around 80 million unique TCR beta chains, approximately 12 million of which were shared by at least two donors. Raw reads were error-corrected and collapsed into unique sequences with a nearest-neighbor algorithm that merged closely related sequences to remove PCR and sequencing errors. CDR3 sequences were aligned to IMGT reference sequences to assign V, D and J gene segments. For a sequence to be retained, a match of at least six nucleotides was required to both a V gene segment and a J gene segment. A rearrangement counted as productive if the CDR3 had no stop codons and remained in frame with V and J, and every other rearrangement counted as non-productive. CDR3 was defined according to IMGT convention as the region running from the second conserved V-encoded cysteine to the conserved J-encoded phenylalanine. In an earlier analysis of just under 600 of the donors, sequences lacking an unambiguous match to a single V gene segment were excluded. An earlier analysis of under 750 of the donors called V segments functional above 56.7% productive rearrangements and segregating when the between-donor standard deviation exceeded 5%. A statistical classification framework was built to diagnose cytomegalovirus status from the catalog of TCR beta chain sequences. In a later analysis, V and J genes were assigned by comparing TCR nucleotide sequences against IMGT/GENE-DB human TR gene sequences. A later analysis assigned CDR3 sequences and most-parsimonious VDJ recombination scenarios with the TCRdist pipeline. In a later analysis, each TCR beta chain was defined by its CDR3 amino acid sequence together with its V-gene family, and reads lacking a unique V-gene family were excluded. A later analysis removed several hundred highly shared, low-generation-probability nucleotide sequences to deal with suspected cross-contamination and a sequencing artifact. In a later analysis, a clonal expansion index was calculated for each public chain from normalized within-repertoire ranks of inferred template counts. In a later analysis, generation probabilities were computed using a VDJ recombination model fitted to out-of-frame rearrangements, and the results were checked against IGoR. In a later analysis, TCR-TCR, TCR-HLA and TCR-CMV co-occurrence was scored with hypergeometric tests, and a repertoire-size bias correction was applied to TCR pairs. False discovery rates were estimated in a later analysis by permuting HLA or CMV assignments 20 times. In a later analysis, co-occurring TCRs were grouped with DBSCAN, and TCRdist sequence similarity was added when clustering was performed within HLA-allele-positive subsets. Co-occurrence clustering excluded repertoires with fewer than 30,000 or more than 120,000 public chains, plus five with anomalous nucleotide sharing. Not all clones reach the TCRdb copy of this immuneACCESS table, which keeps in-frame sequences only. Checked studies attribute under half of the gap to unresolved V genes and leave the rest unexplained. Clonal size and the V and J genes are those of that table, whereas D and trimming came from the DNA. Recorded for this sample are some 150,000 clones; about 60% of them occurred a single time. The ten biggest clones cover under 7.5% of the sample.

The sample was PBMCs. This chain is built from TRBV18 and TRBJ2-5; 9 central nucleotides agree with TRBD2. The receptor was derived from a woman aged 60 to 75 in good health and CMV-seropositive. The DNA sequence follows: TGTGCCAGCTCACCAATGGCGGGAGGGCCTGGAGAGACCCAGTACTTC. Translation gives CASSPMAGGPGETQYF.